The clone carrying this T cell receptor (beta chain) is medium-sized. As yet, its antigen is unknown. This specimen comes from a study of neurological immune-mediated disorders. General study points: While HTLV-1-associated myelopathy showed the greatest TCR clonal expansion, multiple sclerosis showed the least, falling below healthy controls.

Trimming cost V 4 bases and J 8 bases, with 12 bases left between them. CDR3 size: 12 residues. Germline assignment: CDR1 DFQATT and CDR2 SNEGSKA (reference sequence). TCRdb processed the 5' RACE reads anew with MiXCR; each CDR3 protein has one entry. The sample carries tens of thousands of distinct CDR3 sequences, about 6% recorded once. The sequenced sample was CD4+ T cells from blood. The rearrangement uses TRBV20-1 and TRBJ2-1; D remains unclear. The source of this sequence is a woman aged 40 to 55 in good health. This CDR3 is CSATNPPDEQFF. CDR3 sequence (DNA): TGCAGTGCTACCAATCCCCCCGATGAGCAGTTCTTC.